Below are 25 T cell receptor beta chains sequenced from a single sample in a study of identical twins. One entry per CDR3 protein, called by TCRdb with MiXCR from the 5' RACE reads. The sample comprises 400,000 to 650,000 distinct CDR3 sequences, 20% to 25% of which are singletons, and around 0.9% rests with the top ten. The same specimen was also included in a second study, on T cells expressing NK-cell markers.

The sequencing sample was made of CD4+ T cells sorted from blood. The origin of the receptors is a woman between 18 and 30 years old in good health.

The CDR3 protein is CASSVGPIVGELFF. The CDR3 DNA sequence: TGTGCCAGCAGCGTAGGACCAATAGTGGGGGAGCTGTTTTTT. The chain combines TRBV9 with TRBJ2-2, with D unresolved. The CDR3 loop spans 14 amino acids. Germline V gene data show CDR1 as SGDLS and CDR2 as YYNGEE. Trimming pared 0 bases from V and 8 bases from J, leaving 11 bases between.

The sample holds many counts of this clonotype. The chain couples TRBV12-5 to TRBJ2-5; possible D gene TRBD2, 7 bases. Deletions cut 5 bases from V and 5 bases from J, with 21 bases between. The CDR3 has 16 amino acids. CDR1 is LGHNT and CDR2 is FRNRAP in the germline V gene. The CDR3 sequence is CASGEPNRGAQETQYF. In DNA form, the CDR3 reads TGTGCTAGTGGTGAACCCAACCGGGGGGCCCAGGAGACCCAGTACTTC.

This chain joins TRBV20-1 and TRBJ1-4; D call uncertain. The germline V and J ends were trimmed by 3 bases and 2 bases, with 7 bases remaining between them. The CDR3 covers 13 residues. Germline assignment: CDR1 DFQATT and CDR2 SNEGSKA (reference sequence). CDR3 DNA sequence: TGCAGTGCTAGTGGAACGACTAATGAAAAACTGTTTTTT. It codes for CSASGTTNEKLFF.

In its sample, this clonotype was seen a few times. The chain employs TRBV29-1 and TRBJ2-1, with no clear D. The V end was cut by 0 bases, the J end by 6 bases, with 6 bases between. Germline values: CDR1 SQVTM, CDR2 ANQGSEA. This CDR3 has 12 residues. CDR3 nucleotides: TGCAGCGTTGAAGAATGGGGCAATGAGCAGTTCTTC. Amino acid sequence: CSVEEWGNEQFF.

The V call is TRBV4-2, the J call TRBJ2-3, with 12 bases aligning to TRBD2. The length of the CDR3 is 20 residues. Unmatched junction bases numbered 14, after V lost 0 bases and J lost 4 bases. Germline assignment: CDR1 LGHNA and CDR2 YNFKEQ. DNA for the CDR3: TGTGCCAGCAGCCAAGATTATGGCGCTAGCGGGAGGGCCTTCGCAGATACGCAGTATTTT. Protein: CASSQDYGASGRAFADTQYF.

In this sample, this clonotype turned up a few times. V and J are TRBV28 and TRBJ2-1, with D unclear. CDR3 length equals 13 residues. CDR1 and CDR2 from the germline V gene are MDHEN and SYDVKM. Trimming cost V 6 bases and J 3 bases, with 9 bases left between them. The CDR3 region has the DNA TGTGCCAGCAGAGGCGATTTCTACAATGAGCAGTTCTTC. Protein sequence: CASRGDFYNEQFF.

This clonotype was counted at least ten times. The chain carries TRBV12-3 or TRBV12-4 and TRBJ1-1; possibly TRBD1 for D (6 bases). The CDR3 is 13 residues long. Trimming cost V 6 bases and J 2 bases, with 10 bases left between them. For the CDR3, the DNA is TGTGCCAGCAGCCGGGACATAAACACTGAAGCTTTCTTT. Translation gives CASSRDINTEAFF.

This clonotype was counted at least ten times. V usage is TRBV7-2 and J usage is TRBJ1-6, with D unclear. CDR1 is SGHTA, CDR2 FQGNSA, per germline. The CDR3 is made up of 17 amino acids. Trimming stripped 2 bases from V and 0 bases from J, with 11 bases between. For the CDR3, the DNA is TGTGCCAGCAGCTTATTGCCGGCTAGCTCCTATAATTCACCCCTCCACTTT. It yields the protein CASSLLPASSYNSPLHF.

This clonotype was seen a few times. The chain recombines TRBV6-1 with TRBJ2-4; TRBD1 might be the D (7 bases). The V end lost 0 bases, the J end lost 1 base, and 13 bases lay between the germline ends. From germline, CDR1 is MNHNS and CDR2 SASEGT. The CDR3 spans 17 residues. In DNA form, the CDR3 reads TGTGCCAGCAGTGAAGCGGCAGGGGGGATGGCCAAAAACATTCAGTACTTC. Protein product: CASSEAAGGMAKNIQYF.

This clonotype showed up just a few times. The rearrangement uses TRBV10-2 and TRBJ2-1; no clear D gene. The germline V and J ends were trimmed by 6 bases and 8 bases, with 8 bases remaining between them. The CDR3 contains 11 residues. CDR1 and CDR2 (germline): WSHSY, SAAADI. CDR3 residues: CASSNYDEQFF. The DNA for the CDR3 is TGCGCCAGCAGCAACTATGATGAGCAGTTCTTC.

The chain uses TRBV5-6 and TRBJ2-1, with D maybe TRBD1 (5 bases). V was pared by 0 bases and J by 3 bases, with 10 bases between. The V gene's germline CDR1 is SGHDT and CDR2 YYEEEE. The CDR3 sequence is 15 residues long. The CDR3 DNA reads TGTGCCAGCAGCTTGGATACAGGTTACTACAATGAGCAGTTCTTC. Its protein product is CASSLDTGYYNEQFF. Full variable domain (remainder filled in from reference TRBV5-6 and TRBJ2-1): DAGVTQSPTHLIKTRGQQVTLRCSPKSGHDTVSWYQQALGQGPQFIFQYYEEEERQRGNFPDRFSGHQFPNYSSELNVNALLLGDSALYLCASSLDTGYYNEQFFGPGTRLTVL.

The rearrangement links TRBV4-3 to TRBJ2-3; D not resolved. Trimming took 3 bases from V and 3 from J, leaving 10 bases between them. Germline lookup yields CDR1 LGHNA and CDR2 YSLEER. The CDR3 length is 14 residues. The CDR3 coding sequence is TGCGCCAGCAGCCAGGCGGAGAGGACAGATACGCAGTATTTT. This encodes CASSQAERTDTQYF.

V and J are TRBV7-9 and TRBJ2-7, with 12 bases identical to TRBD1. The CDR3 has 16 residues. V trimming: 5 bases; J trimming: 5 bases; junction bases outside the gene matches: 10. Per germline, CDR1 SEHNR and CDR2 FQNEAQ (reference sequence). The CDR3 sequence is CASSLPGQGAQDEQYF. CDR3 coding DNA: TGTGCCAGCAGCCTACCGGGACAGGGGGCGCAGGACGAGCAGTACTTC.

This clonotype was seen more than once but under ten times. The J gene is TRBJ2-1, the V gene TRBV5-1; 10 positions match TRBD1. Germline values: CDR1 SGHRS, CDR2 YFSETQ. J was trimmed by 6 bases and V by 4 bases; bases with no gene match: 7. The CDR3 loop spans 15 amino acids. The DNA of the CDR3 is TGCGCCAGCAGCCCTCCGGGACAGGGGCGCAATGAGCAGTTCTTC. It codes for CASSPPGQGRNEQFF.

This clonotype has just a few counts. The chain is built from TRBV5-8 and TRBJ2-6; D not resolved. Trimming shortened V by 0 bases and J by 4 bases, and 11 bases separated the two germline ends. The germline gives CDR1 SGHTS, CDR2 YDEGEE. The CDR3 is 16 residues long. CDR3 sequence reads: CASSLDGVRGANVLTF. CDR3 coding DNA: TGTGCCAGCAGCTTGGATGGAGTGAGGGGGGCCAACGTCCTGACTTTC.

This chain links TRBV7-9 with TRBJ2-1; 11 bases align to TRBD2. The CDR3 spans 15 residues. With V trimmed by 7 bases and J by 6 bases, 8 bases remained unmatched. In germline, CDR1 is SEHNR, CDR2 FQNEAQ (reference sequence). The CDR3 region is CASTPGTSGINEQFF. The CDR3 DNA reads as TGTGCCAGCACCCCCGGGACTAGCGGAATCAATGAGCAGTTCTTC.

This rearrangement joins TRBV20-1 to TRBJ2-1; D may be TRBD1 or TRBD2 (6 bases each). Trimming left V 7 bases short and J 6 bases short, with 25 bases between. The CDR3 is 16 residues long. Germline CDR1 reads DFQATT; CDR2 reads SNEGSKA (reference sequence). The CDR3 DNA reads as TGCAGTGGTTTCGGGGGCCCTGTGGGGGGACGCAATGAGCAGTTCTTC. As protein: CSGFGGPVGGRNEQFF.

The chain combines TRBV20-1 with TRBJ2-6; D tentatively fits TRBD1 or TRBD2 (5 bases each). The CDR3 runs to 18 residues. V was trimmed by 6 bases and J by 0 bases, leaving 21 bases between them. CDR1 and CDR2 from the germline V gene are DFQATT and SNEGSKA (reference sequence). CDR3 amino acids: CSAPIRDRYPSGANVLTF. CDR3 nucleotides: TGCAGTGCCCCAATCCGGGACCGTTACCCCTCTGGGGCCAACGTCCTGACTTTC.

There are a few counts of this clonotype. V and J are TRBV29-1 and TRBJ1-2; D uncertain. Germline CDR1 and CDR2: SQVTM and ANQGSEA. The CDR3 contains 14 residues. Deletions cut 3 bases from V and 1 base from J, with 12 bases between. The CDR3 coding sequence is TGCAGCGTTGAGTCCAGCAGCGATAACTATGGCTACACCTTC. It specifies CSVESSSDNYGYTF.

This clonotype occurred a few times. The gene calls are TRBV20-1 and TRBJ1-1; D gene unclear. With 5 bases removed from V and 1 base from J, the gap between germline ends came to 14 bases. Looked up from germline, CDR1 is DFQATT and CDR2 is SNEGSKA (reference sequence). The CDR3 has 14 amino acids. This chain's CDR3 is CSAFRQLGNTEAFF. The CDR3 DNA reads as TGCAGTGCTTTCCGCCAACTCGGGAACACTGAAGCTTTCTTT.

This chain connects TRBV6-1 to TRBJ2-5, with D possibly matching TRBD2 (5 bases). The CDR3 runs 13 residues. Between the trimmed V and J ends, which lost 6 bases and 3 bases, there was a span of 11 bases. The germline V gene encodes CDR1 MNHNS and CDR2 SASEGT. CDR3 protein: CASRGGVEETQYF. In nucleotides, the CDR3 is TGTGCCAGCAGAGGAGGCGTTGAAGAGACCCAGTACTTC.

This clonotype was counted between two and nine times. The V and J genes are TRBV6-1 and TRBJ2-3, with 8 bases that match TRBD2. The ends lost 2 bases at V and 4 bases at J; junction bases unmatched: 8. This CDR3 region has 16 residues. Germline CDR1 is MNHNS and CDR2 is SASEGT. The DNA of the CDR3 is TGTGCCAGCAGTGAAAGGGTAGCGGGAAGTGCAGATACGCAGTATTTT. Amino acids: CASSERVAGSADTQYF.

This clonotype was detected a few times. The chain is built from TRBV5-1 and TRBJ2-1, with a weak D call TRBD2 (5 bases). Deletions cut 2 bases from V and 8 bases from J, with 14 bases between. This CDR3 spans 14 amino acids. Germline loops: CDR1 SGHRS, CDR2 YFSETQ. The CDR3 spells CASSLILGVDEQFF. The CDR3 DNA reads TGCGCCAGCAGCTTAATTCTCGGGGTCGATGAGCAGTTCTTC.

This clonotype was counted only a few times. The chain recombines TRBV24-1 with TRBJ2-1; D uncertain. This CDR3 region has 14 residues. V was cut by 3 bases and J by 7 bases, with 12 bases left in between. Germline values: CDR1 KGHDR, CDR2 SFDVKD. CDR3 protein: CATSDPPPANEQFF. The CDR3 DNA reads as TGTGCCACCAGTGATCCCCCCCCAGCGAATGAGCAGTTCTTC.

In its sample, this clonotype was seen a few times. The chain has TRBV11-2 and TRBJ2-2; a weak D match, TRBD2 (5 bases). The ends were cut back, 9 bases at V and 3 bases at J, with 14 bases in the middle. The germline CDR1 and CDR2 sequences are SGHAT and FQNNGV. The CDR3 loop spans 14 amino acids. In nucleotides, the CDR3 is TGTGCCAGTAGAGGTGTAGCGCACACCGGGGAGCTGTTTTTT. This codes for CASRGVAHTGELFF.